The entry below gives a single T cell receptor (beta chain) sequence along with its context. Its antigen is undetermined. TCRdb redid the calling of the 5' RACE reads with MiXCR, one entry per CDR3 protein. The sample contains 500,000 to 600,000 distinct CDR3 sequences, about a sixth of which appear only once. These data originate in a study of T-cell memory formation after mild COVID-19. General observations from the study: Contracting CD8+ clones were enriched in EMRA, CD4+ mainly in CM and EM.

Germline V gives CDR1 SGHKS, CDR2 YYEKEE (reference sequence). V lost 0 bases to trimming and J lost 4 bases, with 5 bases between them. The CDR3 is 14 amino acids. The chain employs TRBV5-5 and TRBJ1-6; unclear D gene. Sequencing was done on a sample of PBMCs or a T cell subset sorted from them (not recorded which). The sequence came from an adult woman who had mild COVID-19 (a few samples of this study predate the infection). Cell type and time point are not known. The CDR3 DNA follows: TGTGCCAGCAGCTTGGAACGGTATAATTCACCCCTCCACTTT. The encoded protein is CASSLERYNSPLHF.